This T cell receptor beta chain was identified during a study of long-term antiretroviral therapy in people with HIV. Study outcomes and limitations: Sampling of blood ran from about 2004 to 2018, and older ART regimens were possibly in use.

About this clone: What it recognizes is unknown.

Samples were assayed with immunoSEQ v3.0 at survey level. The repertoire was sequenced with immunoSEQ multiplex PCR; TCRdb's copy has only in-frame clones and lacks some. The sample contains around 33,000 clones, approximately 80% of which appear only once. Germline V gene sequence: CDR1 SGHTA, CDR2 FQGNSA. There are 15 residues in the CDR3. The V end was cut by 5 bases, the J end by 0 bases, with 13 bases between. The TCR was taken from a man between 18 and 35 years old with HIV. The sample in question was unsorted PBMCs, obtained 0.3 years after starting antiretroviral therapy. The chain joins TRBV7-2 to TRBJ1-1; D remains ambiguous. Here the CDR3 reads CASSPSQNMNTEAFF. CDR3 in DNA: TGTGCCAGCAGCCCATCACAGAACATGAACACTGAAGCTTTCTTT.